The present entry profiles one T cell receptor beta chain with its context. Its antigen is still unknown. As defined, naive CD8 cells were CD45RO-negative and positively selected for CCR7, with terminally differentiated effector memory CD45RA+ cells excluded. Only in-frame clones appear in the TCRdb table, and some are missing; sequencing was by immunoSEQ multiplex PCR. The profile shows about 1.9 million clones, about 93% of them singletons. The data belong to a study of shared clonotypes between healthy human individuals. General observations from the study: When compared with the clonotypes that were shared by all four sorted-subset donors, the non-shared clonotypes turned out to have lower generation probabilities. The sharing of 4.5% to 6.5% of naive CD4 clonotypes was seen across a few donors. The study drew on few donors, limiting represented genetic and exposure-history diversity.

This clonotype originated in a man between 18 and 29 years old in good health. Some clones in this sample may be carry-over from other donors' samples. The material sequenced was naive CD8+ T cells from PBMCs.

CDR3 amino acids: CASSSSGLEETQYF. In nucleotides, the CDR3 is TGTGCCAGCAGCTCTAGTGGACTAGAAGAGACCCAGTACTTC. This chain uses TRBV7-9 with TRBJ2-5; 7 bases match TRBD2. Germline V gives CDR1 SEHNR, CDR2 FQNEAQ (reference sequence). J was trimmed by 3 bases and V by 4 bases; bases with no gene match: 5. CDR3 length: 14 amino acids.